This TCR beta chain appears in the sequencing data of a study of cytomegalovirus exposure and HLA in healthy donors (dated by TCRdb to 2016 to 2017). Context from the whole study: In an earlier analysis of fewer than 750 of the donors, 250 to 350 Gb of sequence data and 90 million to 120 million unique TCR beta sequences from about 179 million T cells were reported. Donor age, sex, ethnicity and CMV serostatus were compiled alongside the repertoire data. Using immunosequencing, the study profiled T cell repertoires from 640 or so subjects and related those repertoires to cytomegalovirus serostatus. The number of donors typed differed by locus, with 629-630 for A, B, C, DRB1 and DQB1, around 500 for DQA1, 600 to 610 for DPA1, and some 440 for DPB1. In an earlier analysis of more than 550 of the donors, high-throughput TCR beta sequencing was used to judge whether each TCR beta V gene segment behaved as functional or pseudogenic. High-throughput TCR immunosequencing, statistical association of individual TCRs with disease status, and machine learning were combined to predict cytomegalovirus infection status. In a later genetic analysis, genome-wide SNP genotypes for about 55% of the roughly 700 donors were used, and that subset was treated as a discovery cohort. Roughly 5 DR-DQ haplotypes were handled as single units for association and clustering, since linkage in the cohort was strong. The aim of the study was to test whether cataloging public T cell receptors could identify signatures of past pathogen exposure. Rather than using new phenotypic data, the later analysis identified candidate immune exposures from TCR beta sequences and from how often those sequences occurred across donors. Besides the first cohort of approximately 670 subjects, a separate validation cohort made up of 120 different subjects was used. A later analysis re-examined previously published TCR beta repertoires from more than 600 donors and added high-resolution HLA genotyping to investigate patterns of TCR occurrence. Among the roughly 430 genotyped donors, 75% to 90% belonged to the genetic ancestry cluster associated with self-reported Caucasian donors. Roughly 300 gigabases of sequencing data and approximately 85 million unique TCR sequences were included in an early release covering around 600 HLA-typed donors. HLA typing covered class I and class II loci at four-digit resolution. Across around 400 genotyped donors of the cohort, an average of about 220,000 unique TCR beta nucleotide sequences per donor were sequenced, and about a sixth of those sequences were non-productive. Every discovery cohort repertoire had been produced on one sequencing platform. Here is what the overall study found, with its caveats: It was suggested by the authors that the approach could potentially be generalized to other disease states and immunological phenotypes. Across donors, most TCR sequences were observed very rarely, whereas some public TCRs were present in many individuals. A later analysis found that HLA-associated TCR beta chains were more clonally expanded and had lower generation probabilities than equally common non-associated chains. A cluster of highly shared sequence variants was judged likely to represent a technical artifact of the sequencing pipeline. Correlated functional status among segregating V segments might reflect linkage disequilibrium, but an unknown experimental factor could not be ruled out. This cohort had only TCR beta chains sequenced, and the lack of alpha or paired-chain data limited which features could be detected. When HLA alleles, especially DR and DQ, strongly co-occurred, TCR associations were difficult to assign to individual alleles. At a false discovery rate of 0.05, a later analysis linked 15,000 to 20,000 TCR beta sequences to specific HLA alleles. Broadly in line with IMGT annotations, most TCR beta V segments showed up in productive rearrangements about 87% or about 30% of the time in an earlier analysis of about 500 of the donors. Because counts were too low, 15 to 20 rarely observed V segments, including chromosome 9 orphons, were excluded from the earlier analysis of around 640 of the donors. Because the 87-base-pair reads could not distinguish some IMGT-functional V segments, including TRBV6-2 and TRBV6-3, those segments were excluded. Cytomegalovirus status was reported to be diagnosed by the classifier with high specificity and sensitivity in both the original and validation cohorts. In the study, 164 TCR beta chains were listed as associated with cytomegalovirus. Sequencing depth was assumed to be roughly uniform across donors in the presence/absence analyses, though that assumption may not hold. A later analysis found that TCR association rates varied across HLA loci, with DRB1 alleles showing the most associated TCRs and HLA-C alleles the fewest. A few of the identified cytomegalovirus-associated TCR beta chains were confirmed in vitro to be specific for cytomegalovirus antigens. A further reported finding was that TCR beta sequences accurately predicted the HLA-A and HLA-B alleles for most subjects in the first cohort. Immune exposure information for the cohort was limited to CMV serostatus. In a later analysis, several top co-occurrence clusters were reported to appear linked to parvovirus B19, influenza, CMV and Epstein-Barr virus. Because HLA typing was unavailable for some donors at each locus, only the typed subset was used in association tests. V-gene and J-gene trimming of TCR beta chains was associated with a missense DCLRE1C variant in a later genetic analysis, and the association was replicated in an independent cohort. A later genetic analysis reported fewer N-insertions in productive TCRs among donors in an Asian-associated ancestry cluster than the roughly 620-donor mean. In a later analysis, most CMV-associated TCR beta chains were found to appear HLA-restricted, with HLA associations seemingly driven largely by CMV exposure.

As to this clone: No antigen is known for it. Nothing much larger sits one base from this clone, and base qualities are not available.

The cohort consisted of some 730 healthy bone marrow donors. At the time of sampling, every cohort member was nominally healthy, though immune exposures that went unrecorded were likely present. The donor was CMV seronegative and belonged to the group of over 350 seronegative cohort members. Each donor provided a peripheral blood sample, and peripheral blood mononuclear cells were used for TCR beta sequencing. The Qiagen DNeasy Blood Extraction Kit was used to extract genomic DNA from the blood cell samples. The CDR3 holds 19 amino acids from the cysteine to the phenylalanine. Just CDR3 DNA is preserved here, 57 bases in frame from base 1. CDR1 and CDR2, per the germline V gene, are SGHTA and FQGTGA. V lost 5 bases and J lost 0 bases; the stretch between them is 22 bases long. Receptor amplification or capture employed the immunoSEQ multiplex PCR assay. A mixture of 60 forward primers for TCR Vbeta segments and 13 reverse primers for TCR Jbeta segments was used in the multiplex PCR. The CDR3 region of rearranged TCR beta genes was amplified from genomic DNA with a multiplex PCR assay. On the Illumina HiSeq System, the amplified TCR beta libraries were sequenced as 87-base-pair reads. As for the authors' bioinformatics: In a later analysis, about 80 million unique TCR beta chains were counted across the roughly 610 repertoires, and roughly 10 million of these chains were shared by at least two donors. Raw reads were error-corrected and collapsed into unique sequences by a nearest-neighbor algorithm in which closely related sequences were merged to remove PCR and sequencing errors. Alignment of CDR3 sequences to IMGT reference sequences was used to assign V, D and J gene segments. For a sequence to be retained, a match of at least six nucleotides was required to both a V gene segment and a J gene segment. Rearrangements were called productive when the CDR3 lacked stop codons and stayed in frame with V and J; all others were non-productive. CDR3 was defined according to IMGT convention as the region running from the second conserved V-encoded cysteine to the conserved J-encoded phenylalanine. In an earlier analysis of more than 550 of the donors, sequences lacking an unambiguous match to a single V gene segment were excluded. In an earlier analysis of some 590 of the donors, V segments were called functional above 56.7% productive rearrangements and were called segregating when the between-donor standard deviation exceeded 5%. A statistical classification framework was built to diagnose cytomegalovirus status from the catalog of TCR beta chain sequences. In a later analysis, V and J genes were assigned by comparing TCR nucleotide sequences against IMGT/GENE-DB human TR gene sequences. A later analysis assigned CDR3 sequences and most-parsimonious VDJ recombination scenarios with the TCRdist pipeline. In a later analysis, each TCR beta chain was defined by its CDR3 amino acid sequence together with its V-gene family, and reads without a unique V-gene family were excluded. As a way to deal with suspected cross-contamination and a sequencing artifact, a later analysis dropped over 550 nucleotide sequences that were highly shared and had low generation probability. In a later analysis, a clonal expansion index for each public chain was calculated from normalized within-repertoire ranks of inferred template counts. A later analysis computed generation probabilities with a VDJ recombination model fitted to out-of-frame rearrangements, and checked the results against IGoR. Hypergeometric tests were used in a later analysis to score TCR-TCR, TCR-HLA and TCR-CMV co-occurrence, with a repertoire-size bias correction applied to the TCR pairs. A later analysis estimated false discovery rates by permuting HLA or CMV assignments 20 times. A later analysis grouped co-occurring TCRs with DBSCAN, adding TCRdist sequence similarity when clustering within HLA-allele-positive subsets. Repertoires with fewer than 30,000 or more than 120,000 public chains were left out of co-occurrence clustering, as were about five repertoires with anomalous nucleotide sharing. TCRdb's version of the immuneACCESS table is confined to in-frame rearrangements and falls short of the full clone set. An unresolved V gene accounts for under half of the shortfall where checked; the remainder is of unknown origin. For V, J and clone size, that table is used; D and trimming come from the DNA. The sample table contains some 100,000 clones; only one count was recorded for under 85% of them. The ten largest clones represent roughly 8% of the sample.

This sequence originates from a man between 35 and 55 years old in good health and CMV-seronegative. The specimen was PBMCs. This sequence uses TRBV7-3 and TRBJ2-2, and the D gene may be TRBD2, 7 bases matching. CDR3 region: CASSTSYGAGATNTGELFF. The DNA is as follows: TGTGCCAGCAGCACGTCATATGGGGCGGGGGCCACGAACACCGGGGAGCTGTTTTTT.